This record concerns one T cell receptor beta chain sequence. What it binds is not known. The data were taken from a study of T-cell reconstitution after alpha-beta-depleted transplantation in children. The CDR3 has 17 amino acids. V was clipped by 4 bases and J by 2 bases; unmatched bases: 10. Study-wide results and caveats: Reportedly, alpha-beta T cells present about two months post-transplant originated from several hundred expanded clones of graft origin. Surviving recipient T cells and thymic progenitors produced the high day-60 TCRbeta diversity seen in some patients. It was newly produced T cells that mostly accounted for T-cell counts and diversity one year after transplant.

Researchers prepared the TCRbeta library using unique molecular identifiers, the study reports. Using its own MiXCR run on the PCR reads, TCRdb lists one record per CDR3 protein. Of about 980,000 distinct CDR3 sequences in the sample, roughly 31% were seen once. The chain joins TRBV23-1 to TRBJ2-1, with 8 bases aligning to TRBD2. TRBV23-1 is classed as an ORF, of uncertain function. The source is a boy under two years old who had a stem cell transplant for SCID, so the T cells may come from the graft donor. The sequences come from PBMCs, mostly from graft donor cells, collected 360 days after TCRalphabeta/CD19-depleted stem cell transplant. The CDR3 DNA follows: TGCGCCAGCAGTCCCCCGGGGGGGGGGGCCCCCTACAATGAGCAGTTCTTC. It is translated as CASSPPGGGAPYNEQFF.